This T cell receptor beta chain was recovered during a study of cytomegalovirus exposure and HLA in healthy donors. Study in general: A later analysis reported the same platform for the 95 to 150 validation repertoires and the approximately 720 first-cohort repertoires. Study-level results: A later analysis found first-cohort TCR clusters tended to co-occur in the roughly 120 validation repertoires. Altogether, 150 to 200 TCR beta chains were recorded as cytomegalovirus-associated.

This clone was observed once. Its antigen is still unknown. The assay was immunoSEQ multiplex PCR, and TCRdb's table has in-frame clones only and misses some. The data contain 140,000 to 150,000 clones, approximately 94% of them seen just once; the ten biggest clones take up 1.5% to 2%. The CDR3 contains 14 residues. V dropped 8 bases and J dropped 8 bases, with 19 bases sitting between them. CDR1 is SGHVS, CDR2 FQNEAQ, per germline. The chain has TRBV7-8 and TRBJ2-1; tentatively, D is TRBD2 (5 bases). The sample was PBMCs. The receptor comes from a man in his late teens or twenties in good health and CMV-seropositive. The CDR3 DNA follows: TGTGCCAGCGCCCTTAGGCTAGCTAGCTATGAGCAGTTCTTC. It specifies CASALRLASYEQFF.